The next 24 T cell receptor beta chains were all read from a single sample in a study of human T cells and chemical hapten exposure. Time point: patch test 1, 2 weeks after DPC sensitization. The treatment was: therapeutic diphenylcyclopropenone sensitization with weekly scalp DPC. Via MiXCR, TCRdb re-called the RACE reads, giving one row per CDR3 protein. Among 150,000 to 200,000 distinct CDR3 sequences listed, 20% to 25% were seen once. The starting material was whole blood, obtained in connection with sensitization to the hapten diphenylcyclopropenone (DPC). These receptor sequences come from a woman aged 45 to 65 with alopecia areata. Some clones in this sample may be carry-over from other donors' samples.

This chain joins TRBV7-8 and TRBJ2-2; D unresolved. In germline, CDR1 is SGHVS, CDR2 FQNEAQ. The CDR3 runs to 14 residues. The V end was cut by 0 bases, the J end by 6 bases, with 8 bases between. The CDR3 loop reads CASSLAEGSGELFF. Here the CDR3 DNA reads TGTGCCAGCAGCTTAGCGGAAGGTTCCGGGGAGCTGTTTTTT. The variable domain in full, with the rest retrieved from reference TRBV7-8 and TRBJ2-2, is GAGVSQSPRYKVAKRGQDVALRCDPISGHVSLFWYQQALGQGPEFLTYFQNEAQLDKSGLPSDRFFAERPEGSVSTLKIQRTQQEDSAVYLCASSLAEGSGELFFGEGSRLTVL.

The chain carries TRBV2 and TRBJ1-2; D gene unclear. Germline-derived CDR1 and CDR2 are SNHLY and FYNNEI. The CDR3 runs to 14 residues. V lost 4 bases and J lost 0, with 9 bases in between. CDR3 nucleotide sequence: TGTGCCAGCAGTGCGGCCCCGCCTAACTATGGCTACACCTTC. It yields the protein CASSAAPPNYGYTF.

This sequence joins TRBV29-1 and TRBJ2-5; D may be TRBD1 or TRBD2 (6 bases each). The CDR3 consists of 13 residues. Germline CDR1 and CDR2: SQVTM and ANQGSEA. Trimming took 1 base from V and 7 from J, leaving 13 bases between them. CDR3 sequence reads: CSVEVGGGGTQYF. CDR3 coding DNA: TGCAGCGTTGAAGTGGGGGGCGGCGGGACCCAGTACTTC. The whole variable domain, remainder taken from reference TRBV29-1 and TRBJ2-5, is SAVISQKPSRDICQRGTSLTIQCQVDSQVTMMFWYRQQPGQSLTLIATANQGSEATYESGFVIDKFPISRPNLTFSTLTVSNMSPEDSSIYLCSVEVGGGGTQYFGPGTRLLVL.

The chain joins TRBV9 to TRBJ1-4; no clear D gene. The germline V gene encodes CDR1 SGDLS and CDR2 YYNGEE. V was trimmed by 0 bases and J by 3 bases, leaving 12 bases between them. The CDR3 sequence is 16 residues long. The CDR3 DNA follows: TGTGCCAGCAGCGTAGCTTCGAGGGCCGCTAATGAAAAACTGTTTTTT. As protein: CASSVASRAANEKLFF.

This clonotype was picked up many times. This sequence joins TRBV9 and TRBJ2-1; D remains ambiguous. The CDR3 is made up of 11 amino acids. Germline assignment: CDR1 SGDLS and CDR2 YYNGEE. The V and J ends lost 2 bases and 7 bases respectively, with 4 bases between them. CDR3 residues: CASSVSNEQFF. The CDR3 DNA follows: TGTGCCAGCAGCGTTTCTAATGAGCAGTTCTTC.

The V gene is TRBV6-2 or TRBV6-3, the J gene TRBJ2-1, with 10 bases fitting TRBD2. This CDR3 region has 18 residues. J lost 8 bases, V lost 8 bases, and 21 bases had no gene match. Germline CDR1 MNHEY, CDR2 SVGEGT. This chain's CDR3 is CASDAGTSEELGYDEQFF. As DNA, the CDR3 is TGTGCCAGCGATGCCGGGACTAGCGAGGAGTTGGGATACGATGAGCAGTTCTTC.

The V gene is TRBV13, the J gene TRBJ2-7; D might be TRBD2 (5 bases). The CDR3 contains 14 residues. The germline V and J ends were trimmed by 0 bases and 6 bases, with 12 bases remaining between them. Germline V gives CDR1 PRHDT, CDR2 FYEKMQ (reference sequence). For the CDR3, the DNA is TGTGCCAGCAGCTTAGGTCCGGGAATTAGCGAGCAGTACTTC. Protein sequence: CASSLGPGISEQYF. Combining the CDR3 with reference TRBV13 and TRBJ2-7 gives the whole variable domain AAGVIQSPRHLIKEKRETATLKCYPIPRHDTVYWYQQGPGQDPQFLISFYEKMQSDKGSIPDRFSAQQFSDYHSELNMSSLELGDSALYFCASSLGPGISEQYFGPGTRLTVT.

This chain connects TRBV27 to TRBJ1-5; TRBD1 matches 7 bases. Per germline, CDR1 MNHEY and CDR2 SMNVEV (reference sequence). V was clipped by 2 bases and J by 6 bases; unmatched bases: 1. The CDR3 sequence is 13 residues long. The CDR3 is CASSLRGLQPQHF. In DNA, the CDR3 is TGTGCCAGCAGTTTAAGGGGGCTTCAGCCCCAGCATTTT.

V gene TRBV6-5 combines with J gene TRBJ2-1; unclear D gene. Germline V gene sequence: CDR1 MNHEY, CDR2 SVGAGI. Trimming pared 3 bases from V and 7 bases from J, leaving 19 bases between. The CDR3 sequence is 16 residues long. DNA for the CDR3: TGTGCCAGCAGTTATTTCCGGATCCCTCTCGAAAATGAGCAGTTCTTC. It encodes CASSYFRIPLENEQFF.

This clonotype has at least ten counts. The rearrangement joins TRBV4-2 to TRBJ2-5; D gene unclear. CDR1 is LGHNA and CDR2 is YNFKEQ in the germline V gene. Trimming left V 4 bases short and J 5 bases short, with 14 bases between. The CDR3 contains 14 residues. CDR3 sequence: CASSPRVTGETQYF. CDR3 sequence (DNA): TGTGCCAGCAGCCCCCGAGTAACGGGTGAGACCCAGTACTTC.

This clonotype has more than one count but fewer than ten. This sequence joins TRBV5-1 and TRBJ2-2; no definite D call. This CDR3 region has 16 residues. V lost 0 bases to trimming and J lost 2 bases, with 11 bases between them. Germline assignment: CDR1 SGHRS and CDR2 YFSETQ. The CDR3 bases are TGCGCCAGCAGCTTGGGACACGCACAAAACACCGGGGAGCTGTTTTTT. Its protein product is CASSLGHAQNTGELFF.

This clonotype was seen only a few times. The CDR3 region is CSAIVRVNNSPLHF. CDR3 nucleotide sequence: TGCAGTGCCATCGTCAGGGTCAATAATTCACCCCTCCACTTT. This rearrangement joins TRBV20-1 to TRBJ1-6; perhaps TRBD1 as D (5 bases). Germline V lookup: CDR1 DFQATT, CDR2 SNEGSKA (reference sequence). Trimming shortened V by 6 bases and J by 5 bases, and 14 bases separated the two germline ends. The CDR3 length is 14 residues.

This clonotype was observed a handful of times. The chain's CDR3 is CASSEENSPSTDTQYF. The CDR3 DNA is TGTGCCAGCAGTGAAGAAAACAGCCCAAGCACAGATACGCAGTATTTT. J is TRBJ2-3 and V is TRBV2; D call uncertain. The V gene's germline CDR1 is SNHLY and CDR2 FYNNEI. There are 16 residues in the CDR3. Trimming removed 1 base from V and 0 bases from J, with 11 bases in between. Using reference TRBV2 and TRBJ2-3 for the parts outside the CDR3, the full variable domain is EPEVTQTPSHQVTQMGQEVILRCVPISNHLYFYWYRQILGQKVEFLVSFYNNEISEKSEIFDDQFSVERPDGSNFTLKIRSTKLEDSAMYFCASSEENSPSTDTQYFGPGTRLTVL.

The sample holds one count of this clonotype. The chain links TRBV10-3 to TRBJ2-7, with a tentative D call TRBD2 (5 bases). Germline loops: CDR1 ENHRY, CDR2 SYGVKD. Trimming shortened V by 8 bases and J by 6 bases, and 17 bases separated the two germline ends. The CDR3 runs 13 residues. The CDR3 coding sequence is TGTGCCATCTTATTGAGCGGAAGCTCCGAGCAGTACTTC. Translating gives CAILLSGSSEQYF.

Of note for this clonotype: Its ends do not fully match the called genes, so a read error is possible. The rearrangement joins TRBV2 to TRBJ1-1; D gene ambiguous. The CDR3 loop spans 14 amino acids. Germline CDR1 SNHLY, CDR2 FYNNEI. DNA for the CDR3: TGTGCCAGCAGTCAAGCTCTTGGAGGGACTGAAGCTTTCTTT. Translation gives CASSQALGGTEAFF.

J is TRBJ2-2 and V is TRBV4-1, with TRBD1 matching over 12 bases. The V gene end was trimmed by 0 bases and the J gene end by 5 bases; junction bases not matched to a gene: 10. CDR1 and CDR2 (germline): MGHRA, YSYEKL. This CDR3 spans 19 amino acids. CDR3 protein: CASSQDSGTGGAWTGELFF. Written as DNA, the CDR3 is TGCGCCAGCAGCCAAGATAGCGGGACAGGGGGCGCGTGGACCGGGGAGCTGTTTTTT.

This clonotype occurred a few times. This sequence joins TRBV5-1 and TRBJ1-4, with TRBD1 matching 9 bases. The germline gives CDR1 SGHRS, CDR2 YFSETQ. Losses at the gene ends were 4 bases for V and 6 bases for J; bases not matched to a gene: 4. This CDR3 has 14 residues. The CDR3 here is CASSPDRGDEKLFF. CDR3 in DNA: TGCGCCAGCAGCCCCGACAGGGGGGATGAAAAACTGTTTTTT.

The chain is built from TRBV12-5 and TRBJ2-5; D is perhaps TRBD2 (6 bases). The CDR3 consists of 15 residues. V was clipped by 1 base and J by 0 bases, with 9 bases between them. Germline CDR1 reads LGHNT; CDR2 reads FRNRAP. This CDR3 is CASGLGAGNQETQYF. CDR3 nucleotides: TGTGCTAGTGGTTTGGGCGCGGGGAACCAAGAGACCCAGTACTTC.

CDR3 loop: CSAPSWREVYGSDTQYF. The CDR3 DNA follows: TGCAGTGCTCCGTCATGGAGGGAAGTTTATGGTTCAGATACGCAGTATTTT. The chain is built from TRBV20-1 and TRBJ2-3; D perhaps matches TRBD2 (6 bases). Germline CDR1 reads DFQATT; CDR2 reads SNEGSKA (reference sequence). This CDR3 contains 17 residues. The V gene lost 5 bases and the J gene lost 4 bases, with 25 bases spanning the gap.

This clonotype has more than one count but fewer than ten. The chain is built from TRBV6-5 and TRBJ2-2; D could derive from TRBD1 or TRBD2 (6 bases each). CDR3 length equals 14 residues. V lost 7 bases and J lost 5, with 14 bases in between. The germline CDR1 and CDR2 sequences are MNHEY and SVGAGI. The CDR3 sequence is CASISGAGTGELFF. CDR3 DNA: TGTGCCAGCATATCGGGGGCGGGGACCGGGGAGCTGTTTTTT.

The chain uses TRBV19 and TRBJ2-1; 8 bases are shared with TRBD2. From germline, CDR1 is LNHDA and CDR2 SQIVND (reference sequence). The junction had 6 bases not matched to a gene; V was cut back by 5 bases and J by 3 bases. This CDR3 comprises 15 residues. The CDR3 loop is CASSSGRAFYNEQFF. DNA for the CDR3: TGTGCCAGTAGTTCCGGGAGGGCCTTCTACAATGAGCAGTTCTTC.

CDR3 region: CASRSSSGTGSDATEAFF. The CDR3 bases are TGTGCCAGCAGATCGAGCTCCGGGACAGGGTCTGATGCCACTGAAGCTTTCTTT. V and J are TRBV11-2 and TRBJ1-1; 9 bases align to TRBD1. The J segment lost 4 bases and the V segment lost 6 bases, leaving 18 bases of the junction unmatched. In germline, CDR1 is SGHAT, CDR2 FQNNGV. The CDR3 covers 18 residues.

This clonotype was observed a few times. This chain uses TRBV5-5 with TRBJ2-7, with D unresolved. The CDR3 has 12 amino acids. The ends were cut back, 7 bases at V and 4 bases at J, with 12 bases in the middle. CDR1 is SGHKS and CDR2 is YYEKEE in the germline V gene (reference sequence). The DNA for the CDR3 is TGTGCCAGCTTTCCCGACGGATACGAGCAGTACTTC. Its translation: CASFPDGYEQYF.

Only a few counts were recorded for this clonotype. The V call is TRBV5-5, the J call TRBJ2-1, with D possibly called TRBD1 or TRBD2 (5 bases each). V was clipped by 1 base and J by 0 bases, with 14 bases between them. The CDR3 is 17 residues long. Looked up from germline, CDR1 is SGHKS and CDR2 is YYEKEE (reference sequence). The CDR3 DNA reads TGTGCCAGCAGCTTGTTGGGGACCCTTAGCTCCTACAATGAGCAGTTCTTC. Translated: CASSLLGTLSSYNEQFF.